This T cell receptor (beta chain) derives from a study of cytomegalovirus exposure and HLA in healthy donors. Clones were read by immunoSEQ multiplex PCR, and TCRdb kept only the in-frame ones, dropping some. This table has over 85,000 clones, 70% to 90% appearing once. Germline-derived CDR1 and CDR2 are MNHNY and SVGAGI (reference sequence). The CDR3 totals 13 residues. Trimming removed 2 bases at V and 5 bases at J, with 9 bases between. Overall study results and limits: Cytomegalovirus-associated TCR beta chains were listed, numbering 164.

Worth noting for this clone: Its antigen is as yet unknown.

The sequencing input was PBMCs. J is TRBJ2-5 and V is TRBV6-6, with D perhaps matching TRBD2 (7 bases). The TCR sequence derives from a woman in her 30s in good health and CMV-seropositive. In DNA form, the CDR3 reads TGTGCCAGCAGTTACAGGGGGGGCGAGACCCAGTACTTC. Translating gives CASSYRGGETQYF.